This T cell receptor (beta chain) was recorded in a study of T cell repertoires in cytomegalovirus infection. MiXCR, run by TCRdb on the reads, gives a single entry per CDR3 protein. Of 200,000 to 250,000 distinct CDR3 sequences detected, under 25% appear once; the ten largest clones hold 15% to 20%. Germline V gene data show CDR1 as SEHNR and CDR2 as FQNEAQ (reference sequence). The V and J ends lost 5 bases and 7 bases, in that order; junction bases with no gene match: 3. The CDR3 sequence is 13 residues long. This clonotype appeared many times. This chain connects TRBV7-9 to TRBJ2-1; 9 positions match TRBD1. Sequenced input: CD8+ T cells from PBMCs. This clonotype was obtained from a human donor in good health (CMV status not recorded). Some clones in this sample may be carry-over from other donors' samples. The CDR3 DNA is TGTGCCAGCAGCAAGGACAGGGGTAATGAGCAGTTCTTC. Encoded protein: CASSKDRGNEQFF.